Listed below are T cell receptor beta chains from one sample, sequenced in a study of beta chain features in type 1 diabetes. Profiling relied on immunoSEQ multiplex PCR, and the TCRdb table lists in-frame clones only, not all of them. This table holds around 710,000 clones, around 12% found once. Sequenced: naive CD4+ T cells from blood. Every receptor here comes from a man aged 25 to 40 with type 1 diabetes. CDR3s include the opening cysteine and the closing phenylalanine or tryptophan. The order of the fields is D gene, J gene, V gene, clone size, CDR3 DNA, CDR3 protein. D genes are given only for firm matches. Rows may omit the clone size; those that give it use once, few, many or a size class.

D: -
J: TRBJ1-4
V: TRBV5-6
size: few
DNA: TGTGCCAGCAGCTTGAAACAGGGTGGTGAAAAACTGTTTTTT
CDR3: CASSLKQGGEKLFF

D: TRBD2
J: TRBJ2-1
V: TRBV5-4
size: -
DNA: TGTGCCAGCAATACGGCGGGGGGGTCCTACAATGAGCAGTTCTTC
CDR3: CASNTAGGSYNEQFF

D: TRBD1
J: TRBJ1-5
V: TRBV6-1
size: few
DNA: TGTGCCAGCAGTGTGACAGGGGCGTGGGATCAGCCCCAGCATTTT
CDR3: CASSVTGAWDQPQHF

D: -
J: TRBJ2-1
V: TRBV15
size: few
DNA: TGTGCCACCAGCAGAGATCTCGGCAATGAGCAGTTCTTC
CDR3: CATSRDLGNEQFF

D: -
J: TRBJ2-3
V: TRBV11-2
size: few
DNA: TGTGCCAGCAGCTCTCAGAGCACAGATACGCAGTATTTT
CDR3: CASSSQSTDTQYF

D: -
J: TRBJ2-7
V: TRBV29-1
size: -
DNA: TGCAGCGTTGAGGGGTGGGACGAGCAGTACTTC
CDR3: CSVEGWDEQYF

D: -
J: TRBJ2-7
V: TRBV7-9
size: -
DNA: TGTGCCAGCAGCTCTTACGGGTCCTCCTACGAGCAGTACTTC
CDR3: CASSSYGSSYEQYF

D: TRBD1
J: TRBJ2-7
V: TRBV13
size: -
DNA: TGTGCCAGCAGCCACGCCGGGACAGGGGCCTACGAGCAGTACTTC
CDR3: CASSHAGTGAYEQYF

D: -
J: TRBJ1-6
V: TRBV18
size: few
DNA: TGTGCCAGCTCACTAAGACAGGATAATTCACCCCTCCACTTT
CDR3: CASSLRQDNSPLHF

D: -
J: TRBJ2-3
V: TRBV11-2
size: few
DNA: TGTGCCAGCAGCATGGACTTTGGGGATACGCAGTATTTT
CDR3: CASSMDFGDTQYF

D: -
J: TRBJ1-4
V: TRBV13
size: -
DNA: TGTGCCAGCAGCCGATTCAGTGGGTCGGAACTGTTTTTT
CDR3: CASSRFSGSELFF

D: -
J: TRBJ2-6
V: TRBV28
size: few
DNA: TGTGCCAGCAGTTCGACCTCTGGGGCCAACGTCCTGACTTTC
CDR3: CASSSTSGANVLTF

D: TRBD1
J: TRBJ2-3
V: TRBV30
size: few
DNA: TGTGCCTGGAGCAGGGGGAGCACAGATACGCAGTATTTT
CDR3: CAWSRGSTDTQYF

D: -
J: TRBJ1-5
V: TRBV7-9
size: -
DNA: TGTGCCAGCGCCGAGCTGGCGGTCAATCAGCCCCAGCATTTT
CDR3: CASAELAVNQPQHF

D: -
J: TRBJ1-4
V: TRBV15
size: few
DNA: TGTGCCACCAGCAGAGAATGGGATGCAGGGTCGATCGATGTACTGTTTTTT
CDR3: CATSREWDAGSIDVLFF

D: TRBD1
J: TRBJ1-2
V: TRBV6-1
size: few
DNA: TGTGCCAGTAATCAAGGGGGCACGGGCTATGGCTACACCTTC
CDR3: CASNQGGTGYGYTF

D: -
J: TRBJ1-3
V: TRBV19
size: -
DNA: TGTGCCAGCCGGTCCCCCTCTGGAAACACCATATATTTT
CDR3: CASRSPSGNTIYF

D: -
J: TRBJ1-2
V: TRBV29-1
size: few
DNA: TGCAGCGTTGAGGGCAGGGGAAATTGGAACTATGGCTACACCTTC
CDR3: CSVEGRGNWNYGYTF

D: -
J: TRBJ2-7
V: TRBV7-2
size: once
DNA: TGTGCCAGCAGCTCAGCCCGGGAGTCCTACGAGCAGTACTTC
CDR3: CASSSARESYEQYF

D: -
J: TRBJ2-7
V: TRBV27
size: -
DNA: TGTGCCAGCAGTTCCCCCGGGACTGGGTACTACGAGCAGTACTTC
CDR3: CASSSPGTGYYEQYF

D: -
J: TRBJ2-3
V: TRBV5-1
size: -
DNA: TGCGCCAGCAGCTCGAACACAGATACGCAGTATTTT
CDR3: CASSSNTDTQYF

D: TRBD1
J: TRBJ1-1
V: TRBV9
size: -
DNA: TGTGCCAGCAGCGTAGAGGGACAGGGGAACACTGAAGCTTTCTTT
CDR3: CASSVEGQGNTEAFF

D: TRBD1
J: TRBJ2-3
V: TRBV5-4
size: few
DNA: TGTGCCAGCAGCGAGGGACAGGGGGGGATCACGAGGACAGATACGCAGTATTTT
CDR3: CASSEGQGGITRTDTQYF

D: -
J: TRBJ2-7
V: TRBV5-4
size: -
DNA: TGTGCCAGCAGCTTGTCCGCTGAGAAGCAGTACTTC
CDR3: CASSLSAEKQYF

D: TRBD1
J: TRBJ1-3
V: TRBV9
size: -
DNA: TGTGCCAGCAGCCCGGAGGGGACAGGGAAGACCGACGACTCTGGAAACACCATATATTTT
CDR3: CASSPEGTGKTDDSGNTIYF

D: -
J: TRBJ1-1
V: TRBV2
size: -
DNA: TGTGCCAGCAGTGAATTGTCCGCGAACACTGAAGCTTTCTTT
CDR3: CASSELSANTEAFF

D: -
J: TRBJ2-1
V: TRBV10-3
size: -
DNA: TGTGCCATCAGATTAGGAGATGAGCAGTTCTTC
CDR3: CAIRLGDEQFF

D: -
J: TRBJ2-5
V: TRBV9
size: few
DNA: TGTGCCAGCAGCGTACAGACGGGGGGCCTCCAAGAGACCCAGTACTTC
CDR3: CASSVQTGGLQETQYF

D: TRBD2
J: TRBJ2-5
V: TRBV7-9
size: few
DNA: TGTGCCAGCAGCTTAGCGGGAGCGGGGGCCCAAGAGACCCAGTACTTC
CDR3: CASSLAGAGAQETQYF

D: -
J: TRBJ2-3
V: TRBV30
size: -
DNA: TGTGCCTGGAGTAGTATCACAGATACGCAGTATTTT
CDR3: CAWSSITDTQYF

D: TRBD1
J: TRBJ2-1
V: TRBV25-1
size: -
DNA: TGTGCCAGCAGTGAATTTACACAGGGGATCAATGAGCAGTTCTTC
CDR3: CASSEFTQGINEQFF

D: -
J: TRBJ2-7
V: TRBV5-1
size: -
DNA: TGCGCCAGCAGCTCAAACTACGAGCAGTACTTC
CDR3: CASSSNYEQYF

D: TRBD1
J: TRBJ2-7
V: TRBV5-6
size: -
DNA: TGTGCCAGCAGCCTTCTCGTAACAGGGGCGGCCTACGAGCAGTACTTC
CDR3: CASSLLVTGAAYEQYF

D: -
J: TRBJ2-1
V: TRBV7-2
size: -
DNA: TGTGCCAGCAGCCCCTCCGGTGAGCAGTTCTTC
CDR3: CASSPSGEQFF